A single sample gave rise to the 7 T cell receptor beta chains below, sequenced in a study of cytomegalovirus exposure and HLA in healthy donors. With 60 Vbeta and 13 Jbeta primers, the PCR was carried out. Method: immunoSEQ multiplex PCR; TCRdb's copy keeps in-frame clones and lacks some. Among 150,000 or so clones, roughly three quarters were seen once, and the ten largest hold around 3.1%. Sequenced sample: PBMCs. Receptors were obtained from a male donor in good health and CMV-seronegative.

This chain links TRBV7-9 with TRBJ2-7; 7 bases agree with TRBD1. CDR1 and CDR2 (germline): SEHNR, FQNEAQ (reference sequence). The ends lost 6 bases at V and 2 bases at J; junction bases unmatched: 7. CDR3 length: 14 amino acids. CDR3 sequence: CASSRTGTAYEQYF. CDR3 sequence (DNA): TGTGCCAGCAGTAGAACCGGGACAGCCTACGAGCAGTACTTC.

The genes are TRBV19 and TRBJ2-2; the D gene is possibly TRBD2 (5 bases). The V end lost 4 bases, the J end lost 0 bases, and 9 bases lay between the germline ends. The CDR3 is 15 amino acids. Germline V CDR1 and CDR2: LNHDA, SQIVND (reference sequence). The CDR3, as DNA: TGTGCCAGTAGTAGGGCCGGGGCGAACACCGGGGAGCTGTTTTTT. Translation: CASSRAGANTGELFF.

This clone showed up just a few times. The rearrangement uses TRBV28 and TRBJ2-7; D not resolved. The CDR3 totals 12 residues. Germline-derived CDR1 and CDR2 are MDHEN and SYDVKM. V lost 4 bases and J lost 3, with 7 bases in between. The chain's CDR3 is CASSSPIYEQYF. CDR3 in DNA: TGTGCCAGCAGTTCCCCAATCTACGAGCAGTACTTC.

The chain joins TRBV7-7 to TRBJ2-7; 8 positions agree with TRBD1. The germline gives CDR1 SSHAT, CDR2 FNYEAQ (reference sequence). Trimming took 1 base from V and 2 from J; bases not matched to a gene: 4. The CDR3 runs 15 residues. CDR3 DNA sequence: TGTGCCAGCAGCTTAGATGGACAGGGTCCCTACGAGCAGTACTTC. Its protein is CASSLDGQGPYEQYF. Together with reference TRBV7-7 and TRBJ2-7, the CDR3 gives the full variable domain: GAGVSQSPRYKVTKRGQDVTLRCDPISSHATLYWYQQALGQGPEFLTYFNYEAQPDKSGLPSDRFSAERPEGSISTLTIQRTEQRDSAMYRCASSLDGQGPYEQYFGPGTRLTVT.

The V call is TRBV29-1, the J call TRBJ2-5, with 7 bases fitting TRBD2. Per germline, CDR1 SQVTM and CDR2 ANQGSEA. The CDR3 length is 15 residues. The V segment lost 1 base and the J segment 3 bases; nucleotides outside the gene matches: 8. The CDR3 coding sequence is TGCAGCGTTGAAGGCGTCAGCGGGATAAAAGAGACCCAGTACTTC. This sequence encodes CSVEGVSGIKETQYF.

This sequence joins TRBV7-9 and TRBJ2-7; D perhaps matches TRBD2 (5 bases). In germline, CDR1 is SEHNR, CDR2 FQNEAQ (reference sequence). The CDR3 extends over 18 amino acids. V lost 7 bases to trimming and J lost 3 bases, with 28 bases between them. The CDR3 reads CASIAGPTERARDYEQYF. DNA for the CDR3: TGTGCCAGCATCGCCGGGCCCACCGAGAGGGCCCGGGACTACGAGCAGTACTTC.

The CDR3 region is CASSFLAGVVNEQFF. CDR3 DNA sequence: TGTGCCAGCAGCTTTCTAGCGGGAGTAGTAAATGAGCAGTTCTTC. The chain combines TRBV7-2 with TRBJ2-1; 10 bases agree with TRBD2. The CDR3 covers 15 residues. J lost 7 bases, V lost 3 bases, and 6 bases had no gene match. CDR1 SGHTA and CDR2 FQGNSA come from the germline V gene.